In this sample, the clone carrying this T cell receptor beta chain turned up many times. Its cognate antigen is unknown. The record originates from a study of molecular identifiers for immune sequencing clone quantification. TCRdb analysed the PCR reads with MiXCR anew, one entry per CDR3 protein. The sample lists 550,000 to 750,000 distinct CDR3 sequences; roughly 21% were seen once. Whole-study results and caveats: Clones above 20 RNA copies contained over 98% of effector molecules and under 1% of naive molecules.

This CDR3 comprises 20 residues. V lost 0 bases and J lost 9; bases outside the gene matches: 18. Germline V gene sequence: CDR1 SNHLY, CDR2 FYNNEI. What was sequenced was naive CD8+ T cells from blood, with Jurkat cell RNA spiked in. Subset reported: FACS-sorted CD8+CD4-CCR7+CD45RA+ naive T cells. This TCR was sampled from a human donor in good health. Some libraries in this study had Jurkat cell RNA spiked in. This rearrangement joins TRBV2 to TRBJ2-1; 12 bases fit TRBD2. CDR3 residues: CASSEARGTDASGRVGEQFF. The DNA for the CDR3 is TGTGCCAGCAGTGAAGCTAGGGGGACAGATGCTAGCGGGAGGGTAGGTGAGCAGTTCTTC.